One and the same sample provided the 8 T cell receptor beta chains below, sequenced in a study of T cells in Graves' hyperthyroidism and ophthalmopathy. The TCR beta CDR3 regions underwent amplification using RNA transcripts as the source. Initially, a first-round RT-PCR of the TCR CDR3 employed the HTBI primer set. TCRdb re-derived calls from the multiplex PCR reads in MiXCR, one entry per CDR3 protein. The data show some 210,000 distinct CDR3 sequences, roughly 18% seen once. Sequencing was carried out using blood. The receptors come from a man aged 50 to 60 with Graves' hyperthyroidism.

V usage is TRBV20-1 and J usage is TRBJ1-6; the match to TRBD1 covers 8 bases. The CDR3 consists of 13 residues. Germline V lookup: CDR1 DFQATT, CDR2 SNEGSKA (reference sequence). The J segment lost 6 bases and the V segment lost 4 bases, leaving 2 bases of the junction unmatched. CDR3 protein: CSAKTGANSPLHF. CDR3 DNA sequence: TGCAGTGCTAAGACAGGGGCTAATTCACCCCTCCACTTT.

This clonotype was detected ten times or more. V usage is TRBV11-2 and J usage is TRBJ1-1; 11 positions agree with TRBD1. The CDR3 has 15 amino acids. Germline V gives CDR1 SGHAT, CDR2 FQNNGV. V gave up 5 bases and J gave up 3 bases; unmatched junction bases: 5. CDR3 DNA sequence: TGTGCCAGCAGCCCCGGGACAGGGGGATACACTGAAGCTTTCTTT. Protein product: CASSPGTGGYTEAFF.

The V call is TRBV25-1, the J call TRBJ2-1; 12 positions agree with TRBD1. The CDR3 is 15 amino acids. J gave up 8 bases and V 3 bases, and 5 bases lay outside the gene matches. CDR1 and CDR2 (germline): MGHDK, SYGVNS. CDR3 sequence (DNA): TGTGCCAGCAGTGATTTGGGACAGGGGGCGTATGAGCAGTTCTTC. It translates to CASSDLGQGAYEQFF.

This chain uses TRBV7-6 with TRBJ2-7, with D perhaps TRBD1 (5 bases). CDR3 length equals 12 residues. Germline CDR1 and CDR2: SGHVS and FNYEAQ. V was pared by 5 bases and J by 7 bases, with 12 bases between. CDR3 in DNA: TGTGCCAGCAGCCTCAGGGTTGAGGAGCAGTACTTC. It is translated as CASSLRVEEQYF.

This clonotype was seen more than once but under ten times. The J gene is TRBJ2-3, the V gene TRBV6-1; 10 bases are shared with TRBD1. The CDR3 has 14 amino acids. Germline lookup yields CDR1 MNHNS and CDR2 SASEGT. V lost 3 bases to trimming and J lost 4 bases; unmatched junction nucleotides: 1. The CDR3 coding sequence is TGTGCCAGCAGTGACGGGACAGGGGCAGATACGCAGTATTTT. Its protein is CASSDGTGADTQYF.

The table lists this clonotype with many counts. The chain has TRBV27 and TRBJ2-1, with 7 bases matching TRBD2. Germline CDR1 and CDR2: MNHEY and SMNVEV (reference sequence). The V segment lost 9 bases and the J segment 9 bases; nucleotides outside the gene matches: 11. This CDR3 region has 13 residues. CDR3: CARERGLWGEQFF. The CDR3 region has the DNA TGTGCCAGGGAGCGGGGCCTTTGGGGTGAGCAGTTCTTC.

The sample holds many counts of this clonotype. The CDR3 DNA reads as TGCGCCAGCAGCTTGGCCCATAGCGGGGGGATCTACGAGCAGTACTTC. It is translated as CASSLAHSGGIYEQYF. This chain connects TRBV5-1 to TRBJ2-7; 10 nucleotides agree with TRBD2. Germline V gene lookup returns CDR1 SGHRS and CDR2 YFSETQ. With V trimmed by 0 bases and J by 3 bases, 6 bases remained unmatched. The CDR3 length is 16 residues. Based on the CDR3 plus reference TRBV5-1 and TRBJ2-7, the full variable domain is KAGVTQTPRYLIKTRGQQVTLSCSPISGHRSVSWYQQTPGQGLQFLFEYFSETQRNKGNFPGRFSGRQFSNSRSEMNVSTLELGDSALYLCASSLAHSGGIYEQYFGPGTRLTVT.

The CDR3 here is CASSWDRELSEQYF. The CDR3 nucleotides read TGTGCCAGCAGTTGGGACAGGGAGTTGAGCGAGCAGTACTTC. The chain combines TRBV28 with TRBJ2-7; TRBD1 agrees at 9 bases. The CDR3 spans 14 residues. Germline V gene lookup returns CDR1 MDHEN and CDR2 SYDVKM. J was trimmed by 6 bases and V by 4 bases; bases with no gene match: 7.